This T cell receptor beta chain came from a study of control samples from healthy donors and cancer patients. Assay: immunoSEQ multiplex PCR; the TCRdb copy retains only in-frame clones and omits some. This repertoire shows more than 110,000 clones, 92% found once; its top ten account for around 11%. The CDR3 totals 13 residues. Germline-derived CDR1 and CDR2 are MNHEY and SMNVEV (reference sequence). Losses at the gene ends were 4 bases for V and 11 bases for J; bases not matched to a gene: 8. The sequencing input was blood. The TCR originated in a young man in good health. V gene TRBV27 combines with J gene TRBJ1-1; 9 positions match TRBD1. The CDR3 nucleotides are TGTGCCAGCAGTTATACCGGGACAGGGTTGGCTTTCTTT. This gives the protein CASSYTGTGLAFF.